These T cell receptor beta chains were read from a single sample in a study of T cells in Graves' hyperthyroidism and ophthalmopathy. TCRdb re-called the multiplex PCR reads through MiXCR, storing one row per CDR3 protein. The data show around 560,000 distinct CDR3 sequences, over 15% seen once. The material sequenced was blood. These receptors were obtained from a woman aged 18 to 35 with Graves' hyperthyroidism. Both conserved end residues are part of each CDR3. The D gene is left open where the match is weak. Not every row has a clone size; where given, it reads once, few, many or a size class.

V,D,size,length,J,CDR3,DNA
TRBV6-1,-,few,14,TRBJ1-1,CASRGLQGPGEAFF,TGTGCCAGCAGGGGACTACAGGGTCCTGGGGAAGCTTTCTTT
TRBV24-1,-,-,14,TRBJ2-7,CATSDTDRSYEQYF,TGTGCCACCAGTGATACAGACAGGTCCTACGAGCAGTACTTC
TRBV7-2,TRBD2,many,19,TRBJ2-1,CASSRLAGGPGSSYNEQFF,TGTGCCAGCAGCCGACTAGCGGGAGGGCCCGGTAGCTCCTACAATGAGCAGTTCTTC
TRBV7-2,-,many,16,TRBJ2-7,CASSLVPGRAGDEQYF,TGTGCCAGCAGCTTAGTGCCCGGACGGGCCGGGGACGAGCAGTACTTC
TRBV2,TRBD1,many,13,TRBJ1-2,CASSKTGSYGYTF,TGTGCCAGCAGCAAGACAGGGAGTTATGGCTACACCTTC
TRBV9,-,-,13,TRBJ2-3,CASSVEGTDTQYF,TGTGCCAGCAGCGTAGAGGGCACAGATACGCAGTATTTT
TRBV5-1,TRBD2,-,16,TRBJ2-1,CASSRRLAENYNEQFF,TGCGCCAGCAGCCGCAGACTAGCGGAAAACTACAATGAGCAGTTCTTC
TRBV2,-,-,13,TRBJ2-2,CASSGQPTGELFF,TGTGCCAGCAGTGGGCAGCCTACCGGGGAGCTGTTTTTT
TRBV15,TRBD1,many,17,TRBJ1-5,CATSRNPGGGVDQPQHF,TGTGCCACCAGCAGAAACCCAGGGGGCGGAGTGGATCAGCCCCAGCATTTT
TRBV7-8,-,few,17,TRBJ2-5,CASSLERTRRGQETQYF,TGTGCCAGCAGCTTAGAGAGGACCAGGCGGGGTCAAGAGACCCAGTACTTC
TRBV12-3/TRBV12-4,TRBD1,few,13,TRBJ2-1,CASSPNRGSEQFF,TGTGCCAGCAGCCCCAACAGGGGATCTGAGCAGTTCTTC
TRBV7-3,-,-,15,TRBJ2-2,CASSLLGVNTGELFF,TGTGCCAGCAGCTTATTAGGGGTTAACACCGGGGAGCTGTTTTTT
TRBV5-1,-,-,16,TRBJ2-3,CASSLGAGGSTDTQYF,TGCGCCAGCAGCTTGGGCGCCGGTGGGAGCACAGATACGCAGTATTTT
TRBV2,TRBD2,many,15,TRBJ2-7,CASSEGGTRAYEQYF,TGTGCCAGCAGTGAAGGTGGGACTAGGGCCTACGAGCAGTACTTC
TRBV6-5,-,many,16,TRBJ2-3,CASSYSFRDSTDTQYF,TGTGCCAGCAGTTACTCTTTCCGGGACAGCACAGATACGCAGTATTTT
TRBV20-1,TRBD2,many,18,TRBJ2-1,CSARVLRLAGDPYNEQFF,TGCAGTGCTAGAGTACTCCGACTAGCGGGAGATCCCTACAATGAGCAGTTCTTC
TRBV7-9,TRBD1,-,15,TRBJ1-4,CASSLGTGVLEKLFF,TGTGCCAGCAGCTTAGGGACAGGGGTGCTTGAAAAACTGTTTTTT
TRBV6-1,-,-,12,TRBJ1-2,CASLNRDYGYTF,TGTGCCAGCCTAAACAGGGACTATGGCTACACCTTC
TRBV9,-,-,14,TRBJ2-7,CASSFRPGGYEQYF,TGTGCCAGCAGCTTTCGCCCGGGCGGCTACGAGCAGTACTTC
TRBV28,TRBD1,-,15,TRBJ1-4,CASRESGTGGEKLFF,TGTGCCAGCAGGGAATCCGGGACAGGGGGAGAAAAACTGTTTTTT
TRBV20-1,-,-,14,TRBJ2-7,CSARVPDPSYEQYF,TGCAGTGCTAGAGTCCCGGACCCCTCCTACGAGCAGTACTTC
TRBV6-1,-,-,13,TRBJ1-2,CASSAAPNYGYTF,TGTGCCAGCAGTGCGGCCCCTAACTATGGCTACACCTTC
TRBV14,-,-,15,TRBJ2-7,CASSQGSTTTYEQYF,TGTGCCAGCAGCCAAGGCTCCACCACCACCTACGAGCAGTACTTC
TRBV6-1,-,-,14,TRBJ1-4,CASRRGKLNEKLFF,TGTGCCAGCAGAAGGGGCAAACTAAATGAAAAACTGTTTTTT
TRBV3-1,TRBD2,many,16,TRBJ2-1,CASSQVAGGPWNEQFF,TGTGCCAGCAGCCAAGTTGCGGGAGGGCCATGGAATGAGCAGTTCTTC
TRBV6-1,TRBD2,few,12,TRBJ2-1,CASRETSGGPFF,TGTGCCAGCAGGGAGACTAGCGGGGGGCCGTTCTTC
TRBV5-1,-,few,15,TRBJ2-2,CASSLGGRPTGELFF,TGCGCCAGCAGCTTGGGGGGAAGGCCCACCGGGGAGCTGTTTTTT
TRBV6-2/TRBV6-3,-,-,11,TRBJ1-2,CASSWTSGYTF,TGTGCCAGCAGTTGGACGAGTGGCTACACCTTC
TRBV20-1,TRBD1,many,14,TRBJ2-7,CSAMGGDRAYEQYF,TGCAGTGCTATGGGAGGGGACAGGGCCTACGAGCAGTACTTC
TRBV18,-,few,18,TRBJ2-6,CASSPPRGLAPGANVLTF,TGTGCCAGCTCACCACCGAGGGGTCTAGCTCCTGGGGCCAACGTCCTGACTTTC
TRBV18,TRBD1,-,14,TRBJ1-2,CASSLGTGHSGYTF,TGTGCCAGCTCTCTGGGGACAGGGCACTCTGGCTACACCTTC
TRBV27,TRBD1,-,14,TRBJ2-5,CASNRQGPQETQYF,TGTGCCAGCAACCGACAGGGACCCCAAGAGACCCAGTACTTC
TRBV15,TRBD1,few,16,TRBJ1-5,CATSKPGTGAFQPQHF,TGTGCCACCAGCAAACCCGGGACAGGGGCCTTTCAGCCCCAGCATTTT
TRBV27,TRBD1,many,14,TRBJ2-1,CASSSRTGYNEQFF,TGTGCCAGCAGTTCCCGGACAGGGTACAATGAGCAGTTCTTC